Each of the 8 T cell receptor beta chains below was sequenced from the same sample in a study of cytomegalovirus exposure and HLA in healthy donors (dated 2017 in TCRdb). The library was prepared using the immunoSEQ multiplex PCR assay. For the multiplex PCR, a mixture combining 60 forward primers for TCR Vbeta segments and 13 reverse primers for TCR Jbeta segments was used. This is the immuneACCESS table as TCRdb keeps it, with only in-frame sequences that have V and J called. A part of the clones is gone; compared with another copy, unresolved V genes explain less than half, and the rest is unexplained. Here the sample has roughly 100,000 clones; about 83% occur a single time. The ten largest make up 5% to 6.5% of the sample. Sequences were obtained from PBMCs. All receptors derive from a man aged 18 to 30 in good health and CMV-seronegative.

The chain recombines TRBV6-6 with TRBJ2-2; 9 bases are shared with TRBD1. Trimming took 6 bases from V and 2 from J; bases not matched to a gene: 4. The CDR3 consists of 15 residues. Germline CDR1 MNHNY, CDR2 SVGAGI (reference sequence). This CDR3 is CASSPGQGNTGELFF. The CDR3 region has the DNA TGTGCCAGCAGCCCGGGACAGGGCAACACCGGGGAGCTGTTTTTT.

This sequence joins TRBV27 and TRBJ1-5; 10 bases are shared with TRBD1. This CDR3 region has 14 residues. Germline loops: CDR1 MNHEY, CDR2 SMNVEV (reference sequence). The V gene end was trimmed by 4 bases and the J gene end by 7 bases; junction bases not matched to a gene: 4. CDR3 amino acids: CASSSRTGGQPQHF. CDR3 sequence (DNA): TGTGCCAGCAGTTCCCGGACAGGGGGGCAGCCCCAGCATTTT.

CDR3 bases: TGTGCCAGCAGCCGGGACAGGACGAACACCGGGGAGCTGTTTTTT. It encodes CASSRDRTNTGELFF. The chain has TRBV7-3 and TRBJ2-2; 8 positions agree with TRBD1. There are 15 residues in the CDR3. The V and J ends lost 5 bases and 0 bases, in that order; junction bases with no gene match: 2. Germline V CDR1 and CDR2: SGHTA, FQGTGA.

J is TRBJ2-1 and V is TRBV19; TRBD2 matches at 8 bases. CDR1 LNHDA and CDR2 SQIVND come from the germline V gene (reference sequence). V was pared by 6 bases and J by 2 bases, with 6 bases of the junction left unmatched. CDR3 size: 15 residues. The CDR3 nucleotides read TGTGCCAGTAGGAGCGGGAGAAGGCCCTACAATGAGCAGTTCTTC. Protein sequence: CASRSGRRPYNEQFF. The full variable domain, in which reference TRBV19 and TRBJ2-1 provide the parts outside the CDR3, is DGGITQSPKYLFRKEGQNVTLSCEQNLNHDAMYWYRQDPGQGLRLIYYSQIVNDFQKGDIAEGYSVSREKKESFPLTVTSAQKNPTAFYLCASRSGRRPYNEQFFGPGTRLTVL.

This chain links TRBV28 with TRBJ2-2, with 7 bases aligning to TRBD1. Germline V gene data show CDR1 as MDHEN and CDR2 as SYDVKM. The CDR3 contains 14 residues. V lost 2 bases, J lost 4 bases, and 1 base stayed unmatched. This CDR3 reads CASSLPGGTGELFF. CDR3 nucleotides: TGTGCCAGCAGTTTACCAGGGGGCACCGGGGAGCTGTTTTTT. The full variable domain, in which reference TRBV28 and TRBJ2-2 provide the parts outside the CDR3, is DVKVTQSSRYLVKRTGEKVFLECVQDMDHENMFWYRQDPGLGLRLIYFSYDVKMKEKGDIPEGYSVSREKKERFSLILESASTNQTSMYLCASSLPGGTGELFFGEGSRLTVL.

The gene calls are TRBV6-5 and TRBJ1-2; 9 bases align to TRBD1. The CDR3 covers 15 residues. J was trimmed by 5 bases and V by 2 bases; bases with no gene match: 6. Germline CDR1 is MNHEY and CDR2 is SVGAGI. CDR3 region: CASSYTGGGLYGYTF. Here the CDR3 DNA reads TGTGCCAGCAGTTACACAGGGGGCGGACTATATGGCTACACCTTC.

V usage is TRBV28 and J usage is TRBJ1-1; a weak D match, TRBD1 (5 bases). This CDR3 spans 13 amino acids. With 3 bases removed from V and 4 bases from J, the gap between germline ends came to 9 bases. CDR1 MDHEN and CDR2 SYDVKM come from the germline V gene. CDR3 loop: CASSFQGTTEAFF. In nucleotides, the CDR3 is TGTGCCAGCAGTTTTCAGGGTACCACTGAAGCTTTCTTT.

This clone was picked up one time. V and J are TRBV15 and TRBJ2-5, with TRBD2 matching over 9 bases. TRBJ2-7 explains the end of the DNA better; the J call may be wrong. The CDR3 is made up of 16 amino acids. The germline V gene encodes CDR1 LNHNV and CDR2 YYDKDF (reference sequence). The CDR3 region has the DNA TGTGCCACCAGCAGAGTAGCGGGGGTGATTACTTACGAGCAGTACTTC. It specifies CATSRVAGVITYEQYF.